These 13 T cell receptor beta chains were sequenced from one sample in a study of shared clonotypes between healthy human individuals. The table came from immunoSEQ multiplex PCR; TCRdb's copy has only in-frame clones and leaves some out. The sample carries roughly 1,800,000 clones, roughly 94% recorded once. Cells designated naive CD8 were CD45RO-negative and were positively selected for CCR7, with terminally differentiated effector memory CD45RA+ cells excluded. Sequencing was performed on naive CD8+ T cells sorted from blood. The origin of the receptors is a man between 18 and 35 years old in good health.

V gene TRBV6-5 combines with J gene TRBJ2-7; either TRBD1 or TRBD2 may supply D (7 bases each). The V end lost 2 bases, the J end lost 5 bases, and 16 bases lay between the germline ends. This CDR3 contains 15 residues. Germline V CDR1 and CDR2: MNHEY, SVGAGI. The DNA of the CDR3 is TGTGCCAGCAGTTACACACCGACAGGGAGGGACGAGCAGTACTTC. It codes for CASSYTPTGRDEQYF.

The genes are TRBV10-3 and TRBJ2-1; perhaps D is TRBD1 or TRBD2 (5 bases each). Germline CDR1 is ENHRY and CDR2 is SYGVKD. Trimming cost V 11 bases and J 7 bases, with 24 bases left between them. This CDR3 spans 15 amino acids. The DNA of the CDR3 is TGTGCCGGACATACGGGCCTCCTGCGAGGGAATGAGCAGTTCTTC. Amino acid sequence: CAGHTGLLRGNEQFF.

The gene calls are TRBV4-3 and TRBJ2-7; 10 bases match TRBD2. The V and J ends lost 6 bases and 5 bases, in that order; junction bases with no gene match: 10. CDR3 size: 15 residues. Germline V lookup: CDR1 LGHNA, CDR2 YSLEER. CDR3 in DNA: TGCGCCAGCAGACGCTCTAGCGGGAGTTTCGACGAGCAGTACTTC. Translated, it gives CASRRSSGSFDEQYF.

In regard to this clone: Other DNA sequences from this sample encode an identical CDR3 as well. This chain connects TRBV5-4 to TRBJ1-1; D unresolved. The CDR3 length is 13 residues. The V end lost 0 bases, the J end lost 4 bases, and 7 bases lay between the germline ends. Per germline, CDR1 SGHNT and CDR2 YYREEE (reference sequence). The CDR3 DNA sequence: TGTGCCAGCAGCTTGGATCGCGGCACTGAAGCTTTCTTT. Amino acids: CASSLDRGTEAFF. Variable domain in full (rest from reference TRBV5-4 and TRBJ1-1): ETGVTQSPTHLIKTRGQQVTLRCSSQSGHNTVSWYQQALGQGPQFIFQYYREEENGRGNFPPRFSGLQFPNYSSELNVNALELDDSALYLCASSLDRGTEAFFGQGTRLTVV.

In this sample, this clone turned up once. The V and J genes are TRBV5-6 and TRBJ2-2; 7 bases match TRBD1. The germline gives CDR1 SGHDT, CDR2 YYEEEE. The J segment lost 0 bases and the V segment lost 4 bases, leaving 6 bases of the junction unmatched. CDR3 length: 16 amino acids. CDR3 region: CASSIGTASNTGELFF. The CDR3 DNA reads as TGTGCCAGCAGCATCGGGACAGCTTCGAACACCGGGGAGCTGTTTTTT.

A note on this clone: The sample has other DNA sequences that encode this CDR3 too. The chain employs TRBV28 and TRBJ2-7; 8 bases align to TRBD1. The V and J ends lost 6 bases and 0 bases, in that order; junction bases with no gene match: 4. Germline V gives CDR1 MDHEN, CDR2 SYDVKM. The CDR3 has 14 residues. The CDR3 here is CASSPTGGSYEQYF. The DNA of the CDR3 is TGTGCCAGCAGCCCTACAGGGGGCTCCTACGAGCAGTACTTC. Complete variable domain (other parts from reference TRBV28 and TRBJ2-7): DVKVTQSSRYLVKRTGEKVFLECVQDMDHENMFWYRQDPGLGLRLIYFSYDVKMKEKGDIPEGYSVSREKKERFSLILESASTNQTSMYLCASSPTGGSYEQYFGPGTRLTVT.

The rearrangement joins TRBV27 to TRBJ2-7; D not resolved. Germline CDR1 reads MNHEY; CDR2 reads SMNVEV (reference sequence). CDR3 size: 15 residues. Between the trimmed V and J ends, which lost 5 bases and 0 bases, there was a span of 14 bases. The chain's CDR3 is CASSAGPSGSYEQYF. In DNA form, the CDR3 reads TGTGCCAGCAGTGCAGGACCATCGGGCTCCTACGAGCAGTACTTC.

The chain uses TRBV27 and TRBJ2-1; possibly TRBD2 for D (5 bases). V shed 1 base and J shed 0 bases, with 7 bases lying between them. Germline CDR1 reads MNHEY; CDR2 reads SMNVEV (reference sequence). CDR3 length: 15 residues. CDR3 protein: CASSLFGSSYNEQFF. DNA for the CDR3: TGTGCCAGCAGTTTATTTGGGAGCTCCTACAATGAGCAGTTCTTC.

This clone was picked up one time. This chain connects TRBV7-6 to TRBJ2-7, with D perhaps matching TRBD1 (5 bases). The CDR3 is 14 residues long. V shed 4 bases and J shed 5 bases, with 15 bases lying between them. The germline V gene has CDR1 SGHVS and CDR2 FNYEAQ. CDR3 sequence reads: CASSYPLGPHEQYF. The CDR3 DNA reads as TGTGCCAGCAGCTATCCTTTGGGGCCACACGAGCAGTACTTC.

This clone was seen a handful of times. This chain links TRBV4-1 with TRBJ1-1; D is perhaps TRBD1 (6 bases). The CDR3 is made up of 15 amino acids. V lost 4 bases, J lost 2 bases, and 14 bases lay in between. Germline CDR1 reads MGHRA; CDR2 reads YSYEKL. The CDR3 spells CASSPSGAPNTEAFF. The CDR3 nucleotides read TGCGCCAGCAGCCCGTCAGGGGCCCCCAACACTGAAGCTTTCTTT.

The chain has TRBV5-5 and TRBJ1-1, with TRBD1 matching 8 bases. Germline loops: CDR1 SGHKS, CDR2 YYEKEE (reference sequence). The CDR3 spans 12 residues. J was trimmed by 6 bases and V by 4 bases; bases with no gene match: 2. Written as DNA, the CDR3 is TGTGCCAGCAGCCGGACAGGGTCTGAAGCTTTCTTT. It is translated as CASSRTGSEAFF.

This chain uses TRBV7-8 with TRBJ2-3; TRBD2 agrees at 12 bases. Per the germline V gene, CDR1 is SGHVS and CDR2 is FQNEAQ. The V and J ends lost 3 bases and 0 bases, in that order; junction bases with no gene match: 10. The CDR3 sequence is 19 residues long. CDR3 sequence: CASSFIPGLAGPSTDTQYF. The CDR3 DNA reads TGTGCCAGCAGCTTTATTCCGGGACTAGCGGGCCCTAGCACAGATACGCAGTATTTT.

On this clone: Additional DNA sequences in this sample encode the identical CDR3. This rearrangement joins TRBV9 to TRBJ2-5; TRBD2 matches at 12 bases. J was trimmed by 2 bases and V by 0 bases; bases with no gene match: 2. CDR3 length: 16 residues. The germline V gene has CDR1 SGDLS and CDR2 YYNGEE. The CDR3 protein is CASSVGGTSGQETQYF. The CDR3 nucleotides are TGTGCCAGCAGCGTAGGGGGGACTAGCGGGCAAGAGACCCAGTACTTC.